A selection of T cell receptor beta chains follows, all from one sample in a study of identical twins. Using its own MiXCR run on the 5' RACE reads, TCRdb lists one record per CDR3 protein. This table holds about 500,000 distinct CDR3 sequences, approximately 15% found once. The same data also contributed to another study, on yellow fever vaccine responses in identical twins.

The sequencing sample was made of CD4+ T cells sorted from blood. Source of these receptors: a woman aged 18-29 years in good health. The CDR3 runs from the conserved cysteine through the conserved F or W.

CDR3: CASRVAPIQGSGEKLFF
V: TRBV5-1
J: TRBJ1-4

CDR3: CASSFLGRETDTQYF
V: TRBV28
J: TRBJ2-3

CDR3: CAIKAASTDTQYF
V: TRBV10-3
J: TRBJ2-3

CDR3: CASSHPSGRDGELFF
V: TRBV4-2
J: TRBJ2-2

CDR3: CSARDLYQETQYF
V: TRBV20-1
J: TRBJ2-5

CDR3: CSARLQGNEKLFF
V: TRBV20-1
J: TRBJ1-4

CDR3: CSVDGLAGINEQYF
V: TRBV29-1
J: TRBJ2-7

CDR3: CASSPDRGFEKLFF
V: TRBV4-3
J: TRBJ1-4

CDR3: CASSQDWGTLPGELFF
V: TRBV4-3
J: TRBJ2-2

CDR3: CSAIIRDEQYF
V: TRBV20-1
J: TRBJ2-7

CDR3: CASSLHLTNSNQPQHF
V: TRBV28
J: TRBJ1-5

CDR3: CASSEAGGYEQYF
V: TRBV25-1
J: TRBJ2-7

CDR3: CASRPERGGYTF
V: TRBV12-3/TRBV12-4
J: TRBJ1-2

CDR3: CASSTSWTAEYSPLHF
V: TRBV27
J: TRBJ1-6

CDR3: CSARFPPRRPYEQYF
V: TRBV20-1
J: TRBJ2-7

CDR3: CASGGPNVLTF
V: TRBV28
J: TRBJ2-6

CDR3: CASSQVSGQLNYGYTF
V: TRBV4-1
J: TRBJ1-2

CDR3: CASSQVPRLSGPYEQYF
V: TRBV4-1
J: TRBJ2-7

CDR3: CASPGLAGAYEQYF
V: TRBV27
J: TRBJ2-7

CDR3: CASSQEATLVGDTQYF
V: TRBV4-2
J: TRBJ2-3

CDR3: CASSQDQASGRTDTQYF
V: TRBV3-1
J: TRBJ2-3

CDR3: CASRPVYTDTQYF
V: TRBV12-3/TRBV12-4
J: TRBJ2-3

CDR3: CASRPSGGAGETQYF
V: TRBV2
J: TRBJ2-5

CDR3: CASSQDTGGGSEQYF
V: TRBV4-3
J: TRBJ2-7

CDR3: CASSPGLALYF
V: TRBV18
J: TRBJ2-3

CDR3: CSARQGMNTEAFF
V: TRBV29-1
J: TRBJ1-1

CDR3: CASSKQGTSTDTQYF
V: TRBV6-1
J: TRBJ2-3

CDR3: CASNGQGTTDTQYF
V: TRBV2
J: TRBJ2-3

CDR3: CASSRRGPTDTQYF
V: TRBV2
J: TRBJ2-3

CDR3: CASRPSGGGETQYF
V: TRBV12-3/TRBV12-4
J: TRBJ2-5

CDR3: CASSPLWAPNNEQFF
V: TRBV18
J: TRBJ2-1

CDR3: CAISGAGSTDTQYF
V: TRBV10-3
J: TRBJ2-3

CDR3: CASSVGQTNTGELFF
V: TRBV7-2
J: TRBJ2-2

CDR3: CASSGTTLRGNNEQFF
V: TRBV2
J: TRBJ2-1

CDR3: CASSVEGQRGELFF
V: TRBV9
J: TRBJ2-2

CDR3: CAWTLPPGGEQFF
V: TRBV30
J: TRBJ2-1

CDR3: CASSRLGDFRESQYF
V: TRBV3-1
J: TRBJ2-5

CDR3: CASSGRTSGGLNTDTQYF
V: TRBV9
J: TRBJ2-3

CDR3: CASSLHLGNQPQHF
V: TRBV27
J: TRBJ1-5

CDR3: CASSWTGSYNSPLHF
V: TRBV5-1
J: TRBJ1-6

CDR3: CAISGDRGYAGANVLTF
V: TRBV10-3
J: TRBJ2-6

CDR3: CSASTGLVDTEAFF
V: TRBV20-1
J: TRBJ1-1

CDR3: CASSYDLNEQFF
V: TRBV6-5
J: TRBJ2-1